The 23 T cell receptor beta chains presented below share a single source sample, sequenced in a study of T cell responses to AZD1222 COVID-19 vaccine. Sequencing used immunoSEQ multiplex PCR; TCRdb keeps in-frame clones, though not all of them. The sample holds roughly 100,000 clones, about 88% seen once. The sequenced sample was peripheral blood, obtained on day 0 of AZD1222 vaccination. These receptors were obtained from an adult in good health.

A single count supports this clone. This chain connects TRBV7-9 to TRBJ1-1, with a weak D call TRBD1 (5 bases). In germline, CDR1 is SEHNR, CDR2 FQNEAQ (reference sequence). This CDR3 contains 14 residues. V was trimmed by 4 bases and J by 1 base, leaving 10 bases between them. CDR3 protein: CASSSQTANTEAFF. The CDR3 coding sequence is TGTGCCAGCAGCTCCCAGACAGCGAACACTGAAGCTTTCTTT.

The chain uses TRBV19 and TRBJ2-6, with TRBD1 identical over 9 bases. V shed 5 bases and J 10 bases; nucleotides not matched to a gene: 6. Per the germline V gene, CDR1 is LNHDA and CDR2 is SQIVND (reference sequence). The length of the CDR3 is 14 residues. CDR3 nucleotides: TGTGCCAGTAGTGACCGGGACAGGGTTAACGTCCTGACTTTC. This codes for CASSDRDRVNVLTF. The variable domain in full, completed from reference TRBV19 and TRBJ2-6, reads DGGITQSPKYLFRKEGQNVTLSCEQNLNHDAMYWYRQDPGQGLRLIYYSQIVNDFQKGDIAEGYSVSREKKESFPLTVTSAQKNPTAFYLCASSDRDRVNVLTFGAGSRLTVL.

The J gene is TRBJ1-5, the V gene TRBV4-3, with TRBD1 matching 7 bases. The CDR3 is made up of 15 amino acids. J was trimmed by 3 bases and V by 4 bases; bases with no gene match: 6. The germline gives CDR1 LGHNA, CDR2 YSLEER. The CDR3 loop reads CASSLTGETNQPQHF. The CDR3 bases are TGCGCCAGCAGCCTAACAGGGGAAACCAATCAGCCCCAGCATTTT.

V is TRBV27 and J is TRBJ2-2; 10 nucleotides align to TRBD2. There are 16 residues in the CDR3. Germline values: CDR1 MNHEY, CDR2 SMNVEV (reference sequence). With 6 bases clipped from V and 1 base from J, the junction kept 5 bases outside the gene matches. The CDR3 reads CASSLRTSGNTGELFF. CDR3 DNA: TGTGCCAGCAGCCTTCGGACTAGCGGGAACACCGGGGAGCTGTTTTTT.

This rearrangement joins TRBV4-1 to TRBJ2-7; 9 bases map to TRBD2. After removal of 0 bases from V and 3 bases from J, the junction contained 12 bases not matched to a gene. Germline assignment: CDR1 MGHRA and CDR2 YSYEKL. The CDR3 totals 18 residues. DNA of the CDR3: TGCGCCAGCAGCCAAGACTCCCGGGAGTTTAGCGGGAGCTACGAGCAGTACTTC. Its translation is CASSQDSREFSGSYEQYF.

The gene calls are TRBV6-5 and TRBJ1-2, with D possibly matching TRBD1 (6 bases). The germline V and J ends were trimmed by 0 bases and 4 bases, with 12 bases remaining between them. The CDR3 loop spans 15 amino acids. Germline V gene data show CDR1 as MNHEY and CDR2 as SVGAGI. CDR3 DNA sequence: TGTGCCAGCAGTTACTCCGCCCAGGGGAGCTATGGCTACACCTTC. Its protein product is CASSYSAQGSYGYTF.

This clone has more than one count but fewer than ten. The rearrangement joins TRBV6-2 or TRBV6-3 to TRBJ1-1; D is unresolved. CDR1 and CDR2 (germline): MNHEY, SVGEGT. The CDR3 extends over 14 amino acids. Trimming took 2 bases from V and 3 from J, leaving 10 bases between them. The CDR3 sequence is CASSYHTRDTEAFF. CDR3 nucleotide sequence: TGTGCCAGCAGTTACCACACAAGAGACACTGAAGCTTTCTTT.

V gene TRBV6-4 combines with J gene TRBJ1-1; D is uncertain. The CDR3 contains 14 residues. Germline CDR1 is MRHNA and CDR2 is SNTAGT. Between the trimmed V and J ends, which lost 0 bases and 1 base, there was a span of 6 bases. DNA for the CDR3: TGTGCCAGCAGTGACTCGAGACGGAACACTGAAGCTTTCTTT. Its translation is CASSDSRRNTEAFF.

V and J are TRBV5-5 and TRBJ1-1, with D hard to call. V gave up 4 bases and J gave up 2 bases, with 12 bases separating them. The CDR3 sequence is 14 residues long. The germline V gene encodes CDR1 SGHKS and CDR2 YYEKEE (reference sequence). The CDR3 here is CASSPLDGNTEAFF. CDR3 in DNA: TGTGCCAGCAGCCCCCTTGACGGCAACACTGAAGCTTTCTTT.

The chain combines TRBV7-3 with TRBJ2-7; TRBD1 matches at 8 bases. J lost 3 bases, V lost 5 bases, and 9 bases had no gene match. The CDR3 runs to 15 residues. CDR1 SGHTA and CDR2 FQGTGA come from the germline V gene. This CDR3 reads CASSPTAGGFYEQYF. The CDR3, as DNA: TGTGCCAGCAGCCCCACCGCAGGGGGCTTCTACGAGCAGTACTTC.

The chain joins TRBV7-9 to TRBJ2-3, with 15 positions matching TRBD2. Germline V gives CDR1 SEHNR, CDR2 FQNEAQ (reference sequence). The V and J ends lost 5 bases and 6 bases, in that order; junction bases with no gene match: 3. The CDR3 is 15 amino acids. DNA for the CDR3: TGTGCCAGCAGCCGCGGGACTAGCGGGGGGGATACGCAGTATTTT. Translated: CASSRGTSGGDTQYF.

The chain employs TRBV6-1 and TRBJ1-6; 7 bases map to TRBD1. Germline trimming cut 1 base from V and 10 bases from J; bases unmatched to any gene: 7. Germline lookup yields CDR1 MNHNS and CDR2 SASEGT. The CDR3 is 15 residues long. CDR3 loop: CASSEGSAGGSPLHF. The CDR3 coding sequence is TGTGCCAGCAGTGAAGGATCTGCAGGGGGATCACCCCTCCACTTT.

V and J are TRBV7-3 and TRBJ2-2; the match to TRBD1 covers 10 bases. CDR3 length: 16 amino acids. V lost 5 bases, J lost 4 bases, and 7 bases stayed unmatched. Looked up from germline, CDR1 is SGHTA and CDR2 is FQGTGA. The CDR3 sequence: CASSQTDRGTTGELFF. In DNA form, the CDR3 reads TGTGCCAGCAGCCAGACGGACAGGGGGACCACCGGGGAGCTGTTTTTT.

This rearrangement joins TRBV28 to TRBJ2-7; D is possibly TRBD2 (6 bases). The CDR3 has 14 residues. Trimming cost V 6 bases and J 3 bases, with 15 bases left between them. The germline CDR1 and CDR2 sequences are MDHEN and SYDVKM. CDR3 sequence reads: CASRVSPGDYEQYF. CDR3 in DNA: TGTGCCAGCAGAGTATCCCCGGGGGACTACGAGCAGTACTTC.

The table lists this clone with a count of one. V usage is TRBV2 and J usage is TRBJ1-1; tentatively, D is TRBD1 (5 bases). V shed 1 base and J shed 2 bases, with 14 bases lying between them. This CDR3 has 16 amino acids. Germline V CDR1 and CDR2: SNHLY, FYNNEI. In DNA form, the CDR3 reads TGTGCCAGCAGTGAAGTAAGGGGCGTAGTAAACACTGAAGCTTTCTTT. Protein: CASSEVRGVVNTEAFF.

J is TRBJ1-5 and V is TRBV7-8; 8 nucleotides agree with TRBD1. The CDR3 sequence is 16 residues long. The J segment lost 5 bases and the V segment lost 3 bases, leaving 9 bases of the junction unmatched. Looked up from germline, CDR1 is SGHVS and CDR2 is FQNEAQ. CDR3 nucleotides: TGTGCCAGCAGCTTTTCCGGGACAGGTGGTCATCAGCCCCAGCATTTT. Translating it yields CASSFSGTGGHQPQHF. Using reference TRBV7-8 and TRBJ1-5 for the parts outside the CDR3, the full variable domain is GAGVSQSPRYKVAKRGQDVALRCDPISGHVSLFWYQQALGQGPEFLTYFQNEAQLDKSGLPSDRFFAERPEGSVSTLKIQRTQQEDSAVYLCASSFSGTGGHQPQHFGDGTRLSIL.

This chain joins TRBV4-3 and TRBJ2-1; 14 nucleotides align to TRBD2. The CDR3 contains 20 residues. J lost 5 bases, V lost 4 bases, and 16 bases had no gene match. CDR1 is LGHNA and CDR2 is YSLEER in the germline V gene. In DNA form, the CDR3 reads TGCGCCAGCAGCCCCCAAGGGGGGACTAGCGGGGGCCCAGACGACAATGAGCAGTTCTTC. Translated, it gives CASSPQGGTSGGPDDNEQFF.

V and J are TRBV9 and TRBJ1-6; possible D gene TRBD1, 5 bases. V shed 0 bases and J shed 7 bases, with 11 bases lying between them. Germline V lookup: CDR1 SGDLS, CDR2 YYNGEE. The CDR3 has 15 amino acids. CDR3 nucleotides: TGTGCCAGCAGCGTAGAAGGGGCTGGGAATTCACCCCTCCACTTT. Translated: CASSVEGAGNSPLHF.

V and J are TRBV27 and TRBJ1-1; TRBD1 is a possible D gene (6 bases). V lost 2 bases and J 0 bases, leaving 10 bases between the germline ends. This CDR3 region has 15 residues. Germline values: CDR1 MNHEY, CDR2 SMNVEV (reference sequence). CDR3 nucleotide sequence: TGTGCCAGCAGTTTAACAGGGTATATGAACACTGAAGCTTTCTTT. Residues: CASSLTGYMNTEAFF.

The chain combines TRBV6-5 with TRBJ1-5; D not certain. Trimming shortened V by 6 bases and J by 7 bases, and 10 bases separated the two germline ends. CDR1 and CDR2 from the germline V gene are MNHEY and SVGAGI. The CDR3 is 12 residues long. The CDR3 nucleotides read TGTGCCAGCAGCGCAGAAGGGCAGCCCCAGCATTTT. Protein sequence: CASSAEGQPQHF.

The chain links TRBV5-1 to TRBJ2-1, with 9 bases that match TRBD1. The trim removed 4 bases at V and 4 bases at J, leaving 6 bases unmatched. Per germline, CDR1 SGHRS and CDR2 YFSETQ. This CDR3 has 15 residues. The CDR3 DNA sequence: TGCGCCAGCAGCCCACCGGGACAGGGATACAATGAGCAGTTCTTC. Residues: CASSPPGQGYNEQFF. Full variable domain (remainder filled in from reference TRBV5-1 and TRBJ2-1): KAGVTQTPRYLIKTRGQQVTLSCSPISGHRSVSWYQQTPGQGLQFLFEYFSETQRNKGNFPGRFSGRQFSNSRSEMNVSTLELGDSALYLCASSPPGQGYNEQFFGPGTRLTVL.

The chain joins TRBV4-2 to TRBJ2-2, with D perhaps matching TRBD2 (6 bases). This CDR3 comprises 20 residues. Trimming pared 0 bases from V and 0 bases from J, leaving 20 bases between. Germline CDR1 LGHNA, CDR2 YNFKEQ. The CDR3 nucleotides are TGTGCCAGCAGCCAAGATTGGGTAGCGGTCTCACTCACGAACACCGGGGAGCTGTTTTTT. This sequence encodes CASSQDWVAVSLTNTGELFF.

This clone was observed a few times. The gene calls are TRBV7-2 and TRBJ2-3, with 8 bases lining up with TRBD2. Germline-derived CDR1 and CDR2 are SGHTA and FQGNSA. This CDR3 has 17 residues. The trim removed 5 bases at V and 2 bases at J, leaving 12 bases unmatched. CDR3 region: CASSPPTGRGDTDTQYF. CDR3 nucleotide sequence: TGTGCCAGCAGCCCTCCCACGGGGCGGGGGGACACAGATACGCAGTATTTT. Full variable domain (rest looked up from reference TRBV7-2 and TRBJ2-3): GAGVSQSPSNKVTEKGKDVELRCDPISGHTALYWYRQSLGQGLEFLIYFQGNSAPDKSGLPSDRFSAERTGGSVSTLTIQRTQQEDSAVYLCASSPPTGRGDTDTQYFGPGTRLTVL.